Listed below are T cell receptor beta chains from one sample, sequenced in a study of T cell repertoires in cytomegalovirus infection. Antigens for these TCRs are unknown. TCRdb reprocessed the reads with MiXCR, giving one entry per CDR3 protein. The sample lists about 270,000 distinct CDR3 sequences, about 20% occurring once. Sequencing used cultured PBMCs, obtained from culture after CMV antigen stimulation. The receptor source for this set is a human donor in good health (CMV status not recorded). Some clones in this sample may be carry-over from other donors' samples. The conserved cysteine and the conserved F or W are not part of the CDR3 here.

v_call | cdr3_aa
TRBV20-1 | SASDERTWTEAF
TRBV5-4 | ASSGLAGGPGTGELF
TRBV19 | ASSTSQGGYT
TRBV27 | ASKKGLAVSSYNEQF
TRBV7-2 | ASSLSSVQAGANVLT
TRBV3-1 | ASSQEFGRGQTQY
TRBV28 | ASSPRGGREAF
TRBV5-6 | ASSPGLETDTQY
TRBV6-5 | ASSSSGDGYT
TRBV12-3/TRBV12-4 | ASSLAPNAGGSYEQY
TRBV6-1 | ASSESLYEQY
TRBV4-1 | ASSSRLLRVEKLF
TRBV19 | ACIQNTEAF
TRBV19 | ASSRTSGSTPGELF
TRBV5-4 | ASSLEGSPYYGYT
TRBV20-1 | SARDGPSGNNEQF
TRBV28 | ASSFQEGSQPQH
TRBV4-1 | ASSQASPSGEYEQF
TRBV4-3 | ASSRVVGELF
TRBV7-2 | ASSKVAGGVDSQY
TRBV20-1 | SAPLEVNTEAF
TRBV4-1 | ASSPREFYEQY
TRBV2 | ASSGSGGRGGETQY
TRBV4-2 | ASSLDEAANTIY
TRBV28 | ASARGSRQETQY
TRBV20-1 | SASPISAGSSYEQY
TRBV12-3/TRBV12-4 | ASRPTRALQDTEAF
TRBV19 | ASSIAAADTQY
TRBV12-3/TRBV12-4 | ASSFSFNADLNTEAF
TRBV11-2 | ASSEQGWTEAF
TRBV7-2 | ASSPVKGTQQY
TRBV12-3/TRBV12-4 | ASSSPGGNTQY
TRBV7-3 | ASSLSSGKLETQY
TRBV7-2 | ASSGRGTEAF
TRBV5-6 | ASSLSNGGEQF
TRBV12-5 | ASGFIHTEAF
TRBV7-2 | ASSGGAVSGELF
TRBV18 | ASSPIVTSGSGEQY
TRBV7-2 | ASIAPPATEAF
TRBV7-6 | ASSPMGTEAKNIQY
TRBV7-2 | ASSLAQGQVLYGYT
TRBV9 | ASSVRGGTDTQY
TRBV19 | ASSPGQGTPNYGYT
TRBV12-5 | ASGPRGATEAF
TRBV7-4 | ASSFSALDRGLLF
TRBV7-2 | ASSLASTNEKLF
TRBV24-1 | ATSVSLAGAPFSSYEQY
TRBV5-1 | ASSSSRDEAF
TRBV20-1 | SARPVTRNNEQF
TRBV6-5 | ASSYDRVATNEKLF
TRBV18 | ASSPSSGRGDEQF
TRBV19 | ASSISRYRSNYGYT
TRBV7-2 | ASSFAPPLAGSHNEQF
TRBV5-8 | ASSRTGQHGYT
TRBV4-3 | ASSQDQTSGSGDEQF
TRBV20-1 | SAGELAEETQY
TRBV28 | ASSAGRGEQF
TRBV2 | ASRIVGQPQH
TRBV7-6 | ASSLAGQGGETQY